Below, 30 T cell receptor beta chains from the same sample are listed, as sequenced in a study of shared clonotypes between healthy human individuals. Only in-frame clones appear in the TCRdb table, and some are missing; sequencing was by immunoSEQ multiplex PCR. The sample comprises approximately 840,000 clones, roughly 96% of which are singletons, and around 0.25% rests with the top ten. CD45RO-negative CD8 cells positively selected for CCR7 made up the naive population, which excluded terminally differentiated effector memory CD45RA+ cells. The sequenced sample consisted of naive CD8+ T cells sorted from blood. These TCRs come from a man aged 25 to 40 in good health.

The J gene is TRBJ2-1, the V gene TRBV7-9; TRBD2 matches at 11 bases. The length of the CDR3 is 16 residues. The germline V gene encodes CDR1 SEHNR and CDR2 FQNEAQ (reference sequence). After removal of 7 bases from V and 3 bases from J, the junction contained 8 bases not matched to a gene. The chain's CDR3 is CASTPTSGVSYNEQFF. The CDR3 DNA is TGTGCCAGCACGCCGACTAGCGGGGTTAGCTACAATGAGCAGTTCTTC.

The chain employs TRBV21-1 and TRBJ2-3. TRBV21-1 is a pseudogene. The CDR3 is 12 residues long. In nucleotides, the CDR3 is TGTGCCAGCAGCGCGATAACCCAGAACCCTGATTTT. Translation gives CASSAITQNPDF.

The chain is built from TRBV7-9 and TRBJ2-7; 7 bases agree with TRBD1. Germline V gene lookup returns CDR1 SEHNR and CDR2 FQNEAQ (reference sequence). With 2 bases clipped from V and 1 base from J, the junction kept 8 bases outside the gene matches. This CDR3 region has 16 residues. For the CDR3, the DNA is TGTGCCAGCAGCTTATCCCGGACAGGACCTTCCTACGAGCAGTACTTC. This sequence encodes CASSLSRTGPSYEQYF.

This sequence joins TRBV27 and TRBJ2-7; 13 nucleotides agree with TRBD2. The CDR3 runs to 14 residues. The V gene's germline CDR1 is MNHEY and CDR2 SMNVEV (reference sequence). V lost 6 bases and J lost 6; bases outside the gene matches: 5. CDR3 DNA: TGTGCCAGCAGACTCGGACTAGCGGGAGCCGAGCAGTACTTC. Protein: CASRLGLAGAEQYF.

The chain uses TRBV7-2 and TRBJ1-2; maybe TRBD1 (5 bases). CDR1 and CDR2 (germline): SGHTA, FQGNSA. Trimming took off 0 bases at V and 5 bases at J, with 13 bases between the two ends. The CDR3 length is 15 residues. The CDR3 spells CASSLAETQVYGYTF. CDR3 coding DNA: TGTGCCAGCAGCTTAGCGGAGACACAGGTTTATGGCTACACCTTC.

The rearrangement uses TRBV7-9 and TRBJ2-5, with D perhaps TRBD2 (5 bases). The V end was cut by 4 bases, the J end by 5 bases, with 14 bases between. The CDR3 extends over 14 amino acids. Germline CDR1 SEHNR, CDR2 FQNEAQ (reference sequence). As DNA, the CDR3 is TGTGCCAGCAGCTCATTTGAGGGTGGGGAGACCCAGTACTTC. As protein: CASSSFEGGETQYF. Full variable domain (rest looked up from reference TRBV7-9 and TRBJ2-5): DTGVSQNPRHKITKRGQNVTFRCDPISEHNRLYWYRQTLGQGPEFLTYFQNEAQLEKSRLLSDRFSAERPKGSFSTLEIQRTEQGDSAMYLCASSSFEGGETQYFGPGTRLLVL.

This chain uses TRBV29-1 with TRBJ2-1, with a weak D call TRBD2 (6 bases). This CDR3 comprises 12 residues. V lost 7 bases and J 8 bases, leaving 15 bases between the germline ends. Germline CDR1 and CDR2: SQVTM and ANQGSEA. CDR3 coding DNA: TGCAGCGGGGACTTGGGGGAGCATGAGCAGTTCTTC. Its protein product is CSGDLGEHEQFF.

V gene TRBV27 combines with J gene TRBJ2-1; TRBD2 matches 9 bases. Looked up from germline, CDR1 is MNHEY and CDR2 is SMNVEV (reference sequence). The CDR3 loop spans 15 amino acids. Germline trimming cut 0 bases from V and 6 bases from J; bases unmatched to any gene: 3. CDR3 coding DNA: TGTGCCAGCAGTTTATCACTAGCGGGTAGCAATGAGCAGTTCTTC. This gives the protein CASSLSLAGSNEQFF.

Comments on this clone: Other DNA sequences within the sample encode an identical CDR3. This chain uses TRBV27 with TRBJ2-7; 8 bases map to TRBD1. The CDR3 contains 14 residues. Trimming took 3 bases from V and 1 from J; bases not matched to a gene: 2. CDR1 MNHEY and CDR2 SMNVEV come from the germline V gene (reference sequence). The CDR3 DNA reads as TGTGCCAGCAGTTTCGGGACAGGATCCTACGAGCAGTACTTC. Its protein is CASSFGTGSYEQYF.

The CDR3 loop is CAISAGTSAYNEQFF. CDR3 coding DNA: TGTGCCATCAGTGCCGGGACTAGCGCTTACAATGAGCAGTTCTTC. The rearrangement uses TRBV10-3 and TRBJ2-1, with 10 bases that match TRBD2. The CDR3 is made up of 15 amino acids. Germline CDR1 is ENHRY and CDR2 is SYGVKD. V trimming: 4 bases; J trimming: 4 bases; junction bases outside the gene matches: 4.

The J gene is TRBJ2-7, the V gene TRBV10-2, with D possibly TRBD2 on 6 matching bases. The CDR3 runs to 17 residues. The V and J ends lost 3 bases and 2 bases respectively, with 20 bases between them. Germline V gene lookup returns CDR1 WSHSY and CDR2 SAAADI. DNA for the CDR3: TGCGCCAGCAGTGAAGGGGCGGTAGCGGCCCTCCCCTACGAGCAGTACTTC. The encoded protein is CASSEGAVAALPYEQYF.

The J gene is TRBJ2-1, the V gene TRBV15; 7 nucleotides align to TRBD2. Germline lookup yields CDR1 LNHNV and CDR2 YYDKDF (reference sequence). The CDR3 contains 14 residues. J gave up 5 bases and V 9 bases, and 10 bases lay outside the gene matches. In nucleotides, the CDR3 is TGTGCCACTCAGGAGCGGGAACAAGACAATGAGCAGTTCTTC. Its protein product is CATQEREQDNEQFF. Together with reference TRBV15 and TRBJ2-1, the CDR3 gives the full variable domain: DAMVIQNPRYQVTQFGKPVTLSCSQTLNHNVMYWYQQKSSQAPKLLFHYYDKDFNNEADTPDNFQSRRPNTSFCFLDIRSPGLGDTAMYLCATQEREQDNEQFFGPGTRLTVL.

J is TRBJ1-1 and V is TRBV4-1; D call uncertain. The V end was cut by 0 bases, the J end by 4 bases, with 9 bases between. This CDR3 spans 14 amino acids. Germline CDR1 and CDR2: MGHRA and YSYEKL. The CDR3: CASSQDRESTEAFF. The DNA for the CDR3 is TGCGCCAGCAGCCAAGATCGGGAGAGCACTGAAGCTTTCTTT.

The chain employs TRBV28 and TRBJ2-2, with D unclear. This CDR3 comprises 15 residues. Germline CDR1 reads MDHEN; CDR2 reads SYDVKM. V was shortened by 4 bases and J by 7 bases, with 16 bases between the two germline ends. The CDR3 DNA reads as TGTGCCAGCAGTTCGCTAGGGTACATTGACGGGGAGCTGTTTTTT. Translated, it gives CASSSLGYIDGELFF.

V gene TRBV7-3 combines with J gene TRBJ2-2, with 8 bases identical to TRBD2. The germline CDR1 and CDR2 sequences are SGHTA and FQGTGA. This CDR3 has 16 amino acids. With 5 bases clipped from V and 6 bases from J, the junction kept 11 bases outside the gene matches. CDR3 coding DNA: TGTGCCAGCAGCCCCCGGGGGAGCGGGAGTTCCGGGGAGCTGTTTTTT. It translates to CASSPRGSGSSGELFF. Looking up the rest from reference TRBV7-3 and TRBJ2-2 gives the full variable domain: GAGVSQTPSNKVTEKGKYVELRCDPISGHTALYWYRQSLGQGPEFLIYFQGTGAADDSGLPNDRFFAVRPEGSVSTLKIQRTERGDSAVYLCASSPRGSGSSGELFFGEGSRLTVL.

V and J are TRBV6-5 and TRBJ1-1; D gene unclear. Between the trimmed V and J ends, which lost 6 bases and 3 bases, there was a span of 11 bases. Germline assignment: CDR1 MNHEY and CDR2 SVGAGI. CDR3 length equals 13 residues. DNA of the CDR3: TGTGCCAGCAGCCCCGGCGGCCACACTGAAGCTTTCTTT. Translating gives CASSPGGHTEAFF.

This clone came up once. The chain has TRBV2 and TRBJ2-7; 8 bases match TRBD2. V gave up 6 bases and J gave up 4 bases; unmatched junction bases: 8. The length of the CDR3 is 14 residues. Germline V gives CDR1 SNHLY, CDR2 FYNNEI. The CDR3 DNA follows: TGTGCCAGCAGACGACTAGCGACGCCGTACGAGCAGTACTTC. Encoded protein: CASRRLATPYEQYF.

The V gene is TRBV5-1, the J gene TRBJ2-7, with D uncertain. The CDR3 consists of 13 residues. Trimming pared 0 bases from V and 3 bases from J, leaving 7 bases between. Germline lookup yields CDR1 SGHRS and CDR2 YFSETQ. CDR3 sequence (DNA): TGCGCCAGCAGCTTGGGGCAGTACTACGAGCAGTACTTC. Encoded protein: CASSLGQYYEQYF.

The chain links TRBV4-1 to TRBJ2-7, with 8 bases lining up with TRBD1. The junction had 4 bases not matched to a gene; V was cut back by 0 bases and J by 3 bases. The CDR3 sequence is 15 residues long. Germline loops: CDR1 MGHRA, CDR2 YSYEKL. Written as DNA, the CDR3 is TGCGCCAGCAGCCAAGATCCCGGGACAGGCTACGAGCAGTACTTC. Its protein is CASSQDPGTGYEQYF.

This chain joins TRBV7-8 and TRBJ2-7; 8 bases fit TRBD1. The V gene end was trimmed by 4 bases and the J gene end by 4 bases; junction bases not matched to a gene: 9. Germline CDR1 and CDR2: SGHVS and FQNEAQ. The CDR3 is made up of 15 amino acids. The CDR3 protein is CASSYPGTGIYEQYF. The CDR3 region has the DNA TGTGCCAGCAGCTACCCCGGGACAGGAATATACGAGCAGTACTTC.

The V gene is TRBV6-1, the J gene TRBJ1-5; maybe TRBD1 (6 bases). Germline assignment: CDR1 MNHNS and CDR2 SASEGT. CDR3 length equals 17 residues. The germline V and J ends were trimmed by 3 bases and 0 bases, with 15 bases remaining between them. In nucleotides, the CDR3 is TGTGCCAGCAGTGAGCGGGACACAGATTATAGCAATCAGCCCCAGCATTTT. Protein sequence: CASSERDTDYSNQPQHF.

CDR3 residues: CASSHEAGLLFFEGEKLFF. The CDR3 nucleotides are TGTGCCAGCAGCCACGAGGCAGGGCTTTTGTTTTTCGAGGGGGAAAAACTGTTTTTT. The chain carries TRBV7-9 and TRBJ1-4; weak D call: TRBD1 (5 bases). Trimming shortened V by 5 bases and J by 8 bases, and 30 bases separated the two germline ends. Germline V CDR1 and CDR2: SEHNR, FQNEAQ (reference sequence). The CDR3 has 19 residues.

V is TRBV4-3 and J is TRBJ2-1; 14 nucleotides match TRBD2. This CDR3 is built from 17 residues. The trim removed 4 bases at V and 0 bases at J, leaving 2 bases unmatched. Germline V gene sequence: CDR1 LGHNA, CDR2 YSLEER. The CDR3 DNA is TGCGCCAGCAGCCGGGGGACTAGCGGGAGCTCCTACAATGAGCAGTTCTTC. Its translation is CASSRGTSGSSYNEQFF.

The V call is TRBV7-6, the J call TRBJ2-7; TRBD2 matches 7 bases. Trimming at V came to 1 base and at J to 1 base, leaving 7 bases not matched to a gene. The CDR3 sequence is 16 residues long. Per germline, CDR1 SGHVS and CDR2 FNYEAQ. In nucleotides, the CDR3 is TGTGCCAGCAGCTTAGAAGGCGGGAGAATGTCCTACGAGCAGTACTTC. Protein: CASSLEGGRMSYEQYF.

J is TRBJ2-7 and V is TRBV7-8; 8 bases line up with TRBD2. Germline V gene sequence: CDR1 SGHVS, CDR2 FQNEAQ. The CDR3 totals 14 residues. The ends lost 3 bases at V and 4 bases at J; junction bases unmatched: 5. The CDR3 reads CASSFGAGEYEQYF. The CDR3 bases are TGTGCCAGCAGCTTCGGAGCGGGAGAATACGAGCAGTACTTC.

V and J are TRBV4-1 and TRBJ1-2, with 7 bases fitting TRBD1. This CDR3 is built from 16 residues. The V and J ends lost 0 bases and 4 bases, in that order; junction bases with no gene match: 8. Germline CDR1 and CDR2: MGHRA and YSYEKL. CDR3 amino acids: CASSQDPGQLFYGYTF. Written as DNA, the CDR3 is TGCGCCAGCAGCCAAGATCCGGGACAGCTGTTCTATGGCTACACCTTC.

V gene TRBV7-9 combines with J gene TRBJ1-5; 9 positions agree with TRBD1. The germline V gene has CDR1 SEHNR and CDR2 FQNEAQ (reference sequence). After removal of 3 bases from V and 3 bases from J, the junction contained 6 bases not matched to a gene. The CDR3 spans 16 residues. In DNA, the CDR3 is TGTGCCAGCAGCTTGGAGGGGACAGGGTACAATCAGCCCCAGCATTTT. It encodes CASSLEGTGYNQPQHF.

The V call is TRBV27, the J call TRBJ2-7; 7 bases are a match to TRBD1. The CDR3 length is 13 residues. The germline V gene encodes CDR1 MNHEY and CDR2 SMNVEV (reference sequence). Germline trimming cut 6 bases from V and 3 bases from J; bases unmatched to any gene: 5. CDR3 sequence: CASSHGQVYEQYF. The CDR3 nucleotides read TGTGCCAGCAGCCACGGACAGGTCTACGAGCAGTACTTC.

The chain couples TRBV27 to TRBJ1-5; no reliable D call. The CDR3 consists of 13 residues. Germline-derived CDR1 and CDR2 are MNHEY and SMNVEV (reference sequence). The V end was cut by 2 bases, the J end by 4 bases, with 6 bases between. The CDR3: CASSLGKNQPQHF. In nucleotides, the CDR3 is TGTGCCAGCAGTTTAGGCAAGAATCAGCCCCAGCATTTT.

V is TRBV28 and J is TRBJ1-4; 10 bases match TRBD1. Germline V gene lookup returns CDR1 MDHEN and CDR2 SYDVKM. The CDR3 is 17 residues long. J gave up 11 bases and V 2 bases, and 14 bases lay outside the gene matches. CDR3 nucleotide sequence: TGTGCCAGCAGTTTACCCGGGACAGGGGCCAGCGGGGTGAAACTGTTTTTT. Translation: CASSLPGTGASGVKLFF.